This entry lists 29 T cell receptor beta chains sequenced from one sample in a study of regulatory T cells in long-lasting Graves disease. Stated time point: newly diagnosed GD, antithyroid drugs for less than 3 months. Extracted RNA from PBMCs served as the source of the TCR library. Arm-PCR of CDR3 regions and iRepertoire HTBI primers were the basis on which TCR beta libraries were built. TCRdb itself ran the multiplex PCR reads through MiXCR, one entry per CDR3 protein. Of 400,000 to 500,000 distinct CDR3 sequences listed, roughly 15% were seen once; the top ten hold roughly 10%. The same data also went into a second study, on T cells in Graves' hyperthyroidism and ophthalmopathy.

The material was peripheral blood mononuclear cells (PBMCs), obtained at new diagnosis, from a patient treated with antithyroid drugs. Source of these receptors: a woman between 25 and 40 years old with Graves disease.

V and J are TRBV5-1 and TRBJ2-5; 9 bases align to TRBD2. The CDR3 is 15 amino acids. Per germline, CDR1 SGHRS and CDR2 YFSETQ. With 5 bases clipped from V and 4 bases from J, the junction kept 9 bases outside the gene matches. The CDR3 here is CASRAGGLRGETQYF. Written as DNA, the CDR3 is TGCGCCAGCAGGGCGGGAGGGCTTAGAGGAGAGACCCAGTACTTC. Based on the CDR3 plus reference TRBV5-1 and TRBJ2-5, the full variable domain is KAGVTQTPRYLIKTRGQQVTLSCSPISGHRSVSWYQQTPGQGLQFLFEYFSETQRNKGNFPGRFSGRQFSNSRSEMNVSTLELGDSALYLCASRAGGLRGETQYFGPGTRLLVL.

This clonotype was seen ten or more times. The rearrangement links TRBV5-1 to TRBJ1-2, with TRBD1 matching over 7 bases. The CDR3 is 15 residues long. Germline loops: CDR1 SGHRS, CDR2 YFSETQ. With 2 bases clipped from V and 6 bases from J, the junction kept 10 bases outside the gene matches. The CDR3 DNA is TGCGCCAGCAGCTTCTCTCTTACAGGGGCAAATGGCTACACCTTC. Residues: CASSFSLTGANGYTF.

This clonotype was found many times. This sequence joins TRBV29-1 and TRBJ1-5; tentatively, D is TRBD1 (5 bases). This CDR3 has 12 residues. V lost 6 bases, J lost 11 bases, and 17 bases lay in between. Germline CDR1 reads SQVTM; CDR2 reads ANQGSEA. This CDR3 reads CSVLLDSKAQHF. The CDR3, as DNA: TGCAGCGTCTTACTAGACAGTAAAGCCCAGCATTTT.

On this clonotype itself: At one end the junction does not follow the germline gene, possibly because of a read error. The chain recombines TRBV28 with TRBJ2-2, with a tentative D call TRBD2 (6 bases). The germline V gene encodes CDR1 MDHEN and CDR2 SYDVKM. The CDR3 has 15 amino acids. The CDR3 here is CASSLAREVTGGLFF. The CDR3 DNA is TGTGCCAGCAGTCTGGCGCGGGAAGTCACCGGGGGGCTGTTTTTT.

The table lists this clonotype with a few counts. This rearrangement joins TRBV27 to TRBJ2-6; TRBD1 matches 7 bases. Per germline, CDR1 MNHEY and CDR2 SMNVEV (reference sequence). V dropped 5 bases and J dropped 3; count of bases not matched to a gene: 19. The CDR3 length is 20 residues. In nucleotides, the CDR3 is TGTGCCAGCAGTCTAAGACAGGGAGCTATTACCCGAGTTGGGGCCAACGTCCTGACTTTC. This codes for CASSLRQGAITRVGANVLTF.

In this sample, this clonotype turned up many times. The chain links TRBV7-2 to TRBJ2-7, with 9 bases identical to TRBD2. Germline CDR1 is SGHTA and CDR2 is FQGNSA. The CDR3 spans 15 residues. The V gene end was trimmed by 1 base and the J gene end by 5 bases; junction bases not matched to a gene: 6. CDR3 coding DNA: TGTGCCAGCAGCTTAGGGACTAGCGAGGTGAACGAGCAGTACTTC. Encoded protein: CASSLGTSEVNEQYF.

Many counts were recorded for this clonotype. The gene calls are TRBV6-5 and TRBJ1-1; D gene unclear. Trimming stripped 3 bases from V and 1 base from J, with 6 bases between. Germline CDR1 and CDR2: MNHEY and SVGAGI. There are 13 residues in the CDR3. The CDR3 DNA reads TGTGCCAGCAGTTATGCGAGGAACACTGAAGCTTTCTTT. Residues: CASSYARNTEAFF.

At least ten counts were recorded for this clonotype. The chain carries TRBV3-1 and TRBJ2-7; 8 bases are a match to TRBD1. The ends lost 1 base at V and 2 bases at J; junction bases unmatched: 4. The germline gives CDR1 LGHDT, CDR2 YNNKEL (reference sequence). The CDR3 sequence is 15 residues long. The CDR3 reads CASSQVGTGAYEQYF. The DNA for the CDR3 is TGTGCCAGCAGCCAAGTTGGGACAGGCGCCTACGAGCAGTACTTC.

In regard to this clonotype: A read error may explain this, as a much larger clone is one base away. The rearrangement uses TRBV6-1 and TRBJ1-5; D unresolved. Germline V gives CDR1 MNHNS, CDR2 SASEGT. The CDR3 loop spans 13 amino acids. Trimming shortened V by 6 bases and J by 4 bases, and 10 bases separated the two germline ends. The CDR3 region is CASSSGLNQPQHF. The CDR3 DNA reads TGTGCCAGCAGCTCCGGACTGAATCAGCCCCAGCATTTT.

On this clonotype: This may come from a read error, since a much larger clone is one base off. The rearrangement joins TRBV5-1 to TRBJ2-1; 7 bases are a match to TRBD1. The CDR3 extends over 16 amino acids. CDR1 and CDR2 from the germline V gene are SGHRS and YFSETQ. The DNA for the CDR3 is TGTGCCAGCAGCCCTTCACAGGGGAGCTCCTACAATGTGCAGTTCTTC. This sequence encodes CASSPSQGSSYNVQFF.

This clonotype has at least ten counts. This sequence joins TRBV24-1 and TRBJ1-1; no reliable D call. The CDR3 has 13 amino acids. Trimming pared 9 bases from V and 1 base from J, leaving 11 bases between. Germline V gene sequence: CDR1 KGHDR, CDR2 SFDVKD. The CDR3: CATSQAGNTEAFF. DNA of the CDR3: TGTGCCACCTCCCAGGCGGGGAACACTGAAGCTTTCTTT.

This clonotype was recorded at least ten times. The chain combines TRBV20-1 with TRBJ2-7, with a possible D match to TRBD1 (7 bases). Germline CDR1 DFQATT, CDR2 SNEGSKA (reference sequence). The CDR3 is 12 amino acids. Between the trimmed V and J ends, which lost 6 bases and 5 bases, there was a span of 14 bases. CDR3 coding DNA: TGCAGTGCGATGGAGGGGGCAAACGAGCAGTACTTC. It is translated as CSAMEGANEQYF.

This clonotype was recorded at least ten times. The chain combines TRBV10-3 with TRBJ2-3, with 7 bases identical to TRBD2. V lost 8 bases, J lost 4 bases, and 3 bases stayed unmatched. Germline values: CDR1 ENHRY, CDR2 SYGVKD. This CDR3 has 12 residues. CDR3 amino acids: CAIAGEADTQYF. CDR3 nucleotides: TGTGCCATCGCGGGAGAGGCAGATACGCAGTATTTT.

This clonotype was counted at least ten times. This chain connects TRBV28 to TRBJ1-5, with D unclear. Germline V lookup: CDR1 MDHEN, CDR2 SYDVKM. CDR3 length: 17 residues. The germline V and J ends were trimmed by 1 base and 1 base, with 14 bases remaining between them. The CDR3 DNA reads TGTGCCAGCAGTTTATCTCTTTCGGCAGCGAGCAATCAGCCCCAGCATTTT. Translated, it gives CASSLSLSAASNQPQHF.

The chain uses TRBV6-2 or TRBV6-3 and TRBJ2-7; 7 nucleotides align to TRBD1. The ends lost 7 bases at V and 2 bases at J; junction bases unmatched: 14. This CDR3 has 16 residues. Germline CDR1 reads MNHEY; CDR2 reads SVGEGT. The CDR3 here is CASTLGLNRGPYEQYF. DNA of the CDR3: TGTGCCAGCACCCTGGGGCTAAACAGGGGTCCCTACGAGCAGTACTTC.

Note on this clonotype: A much more abundant neighbour one base away suggests this may be a read error. The chain links TRBV20-1 to TRBJ2-1; perhaps D is TRBD1 or TRBD2 (6 bases each). Per the germline V gene, CDR1 is DFQATT and CDR2 is SNEGSKA (reference sequence). The V and J ends lost 0 bases and 0 bases respectively, with 15 bases between them. This CDR3 region has 17 residues. The DNA for the CDR3 is TGCAGTGCTAGAGATTGGGGGGCGGGATGCTCCTACAATGAGCAGTTCTTC. It codes for CSARDWGAGCSYNEQFF.

This clonotype has at least ten counts. The chain couples TRBV29-1 to TRBJ2-1; TRBD2 matches 10 bases. Germline V gene lookup returns CDR1 SQVTM and CDR2 ANQGSEA. The CDR3 is 16 residues long. With V trimmed by 0 bases and J by 3 bases, 5 bases remained unmatched. The CDR3 reads CSVEEGLAGVYNEQFF. CDR3 in DNA: TGCAGCGTTGAAGAAGGTCTAGCGGGAGTCTACAATGAGCAGTTCTTC.

A few counts support this clonotype. This rearrangement joins TRBV4-1 to TRBJ1-1; 9 bases fit TRBD1. Per the germline V gene, CDR1 is MGHRA and CDR2 is YSYEKL. V shed 5 bases, J shed 5 bases, and the junction held 6 bases outside the gene matches. CDR3 size: 14 residues. The DNA of the CDR3 is TGCGCCAGCAGCTGGCTGGGGACAGGGACTGAAGCTTTCTTT. Residues: CASSWLGTGTEAFF.

As to this clonotype: The germline gene is not matched at one end of the junction; a read error may be the cause. The chain links TRBV18 to TRBJ2-2; tentative D call: TRBD2 (6 bases). CDR1 KGHSH and CDR2 LQKENI come from the germline V gene. The CDR3 runs to 13 residues. The CDR3, as DNA: TGTGCCTGCTCACCGGGGGACACCGGGGAGCTGTTTTTT. Amino acid sequence: CACSPGDTGELFF.

This chain links TRBV18 with TRBJ1-3, with D possibly matching TRBD1 (6 bases). The ends were cut back, 8 bases at V and 3 bases at J, with 14 bases in the middle. CDR1 and CDR2 from the germline V gene are KGHSH and LQKENI. CDR3 size: 14 residues. The DNA for the CDR3 is TGTGCCAGCATCCAGACAGGCGTTGGAAACACCATATATTTT. This sequence encodes CASIQTGVGNTIYF.

The table lists this clonotype with many counts. This sequence joins TRBV6-2 or TRBV6-3 and TRBJ2-1, with TRBD2 matching 11 bases. V was pared by 5 bases and J by 7 bases, with 4 bases of the junction left unmatched. This CDR3 has 14 amino acids. Per germline, CDR1 MNHEY and CDR2 SVGEGT. CDR3 sequence reads: CASSVASGRNEQFF. In nucleotides, the CDR3 is TGTGCCAGCAGTGTGGCTAGCGGGAGGAATGAGCAGTTCTTC.

This clonotype was detected ten times or more. The chain couples TRBV27 to TRBJ1-5; weak D call: TRBD1 (6 bases). Per germline, CDR1 MNHEY and CDR2 SMNVEV (reference sequence). Trimming cost V 4 bases and J 6 bases, with 10 bases left between them. The CDR3 length is 13 residues. CDR3 DNA sequence: TGTGCCAGCAGTTCACAGGGTACTCAGCCCCAGCATTTT. Translated: CASSSQGTQPQHF.

V gene TRBV10-3 combines with J gene TRBJ2-2, with D unresolved. The CDR3 runs to 15 residues. The germline V gene has CDR1 ENHRY and CDR2 SYGVKD. V lost 4 bases to trimming and J lost 2 bases, with 11 bases between them. The chain's CDR3 is CAISVVDPNTGELFF. The CDR3, as DNA: TGTGCCATCAGTGTAGTAGACCCTAACACCGGGGAGCTGTTTTTT.

This clonotype has a count of ten or more. The rearrangement joins TRBV27 to TRBJ2-1; 7 nucleotides match TRBD2. V shed 5 bases and J 3 bases; nucleotides not matched to a gene: 10. From germline, CDR1 is MNHEY and CDR2 SMNVEV (reference sequence). The CDR3 contains 16 residues. The CDR3 coding sequence is TGTGCCAGCAGTCCACTCGCAGCGGGAAGCTACAATGAGCAGTTCTTC. This codes for CASSPLAAGSYNEQFF.

This clonotype has a count of ten or more. Written as DNA, the CDR3 is TGCGCCAGCAGCTTACAGGGCTCAGATGGCTACACCTTC. Translating it yields CASSLQGSDGYTF. The chain employs TRBV5-1 and TRBJ1-2, with D perhaps matching TRBD1 (6 bases). Per the germline V gene, CDR1 is SGHRS and CDR2 is YFSETQ. V was clipped by 2 bases and J by 6 bases, with 11 bases between them. The CDR3 consists of 13 residues.

The V gene is TRBV20-1, the J gene TRBJ2-3; 9 bases map to TRBD2. The length of the CDR3 is 15 residues. Germline V gene lookup returns CDR1 DFQATT and CDR2 SNEGSKA (reference sequence). V shed 6 bases and J 2 bases; nucleotides not matched to a gene: 9. CDR3 protein: CSAPGAGGITDTQYF. CDR3 nucleotides: TGCAGTGCGCCGGGAGCGGGAGGTATCACAGATACGCAGTATTTT.

This clonotype was counted many times. CDR3 sequence (DNA): TGTGCCAGCAGCGACAGGGAAGGGGCTAATGAAAAACTGTTTTTT. Translated, it gives CASSDREGANEKLFF. The genes are TRBV28 and TRBJ1-4; 7 positions match TRBD1. The germline gives CDR1 MDHEN, CDR2 SYDVKM. With 6 bases clipped from V and 3 bases from J, the junction kept 7 bases outside the gene matches. This CDR3 is built from 15 residues.

This clonotype was picked up many times. J is TRBJ2-1 and V is TRBV14; maybe TRBD2 (5 bases). The CDR3 is made up of 17 amino acids. The V end was cut by 4 bases, the J end by 0 bases, with 16 bases between. Germline V gene data show CDR1 as SGHDN and CDR2 as FVKESK. This chain's CDR3 is CASSPSTGSYSYNEQFF. The CDR3 nucleotides are TGTGCCAGCAGCCCAAGTACGGGATCGTACTCCTACAATGAGCAGTTCTTC.

This clonotype was detected many times. The J gene is TRBJ2-7, the V gene TRBV11-2; tentatively, D is TRBD1 (6 bases). CDR1 and CDR2 from the germline V gene are SGHAT and FQNNGV. This CDR3 contains 14 residues. Trimming removed 0 bases at V and 6 bases at J, with 12 bases between. The CDR3: CASSLDPQGFEQYF. The CDR3 DNA follows: TGTGCCAGCAGCTTAGACCCCCAGGGGTTCGAGCAGTACTTC. Using reference TRBV11-2 and TRBJ2-7 for the parts outside the CDR3, the full variable domain is EAGVAQSPRYKIIEKRQSVAFWCNPISGHATLYWYQQILGQGPKLLIQFQNNGVVDDSQLPKDRFSAERLKGVDSTLKIQPAKLEDSAVYLCASSLDPQGFEQYFGPGTRLTVT.